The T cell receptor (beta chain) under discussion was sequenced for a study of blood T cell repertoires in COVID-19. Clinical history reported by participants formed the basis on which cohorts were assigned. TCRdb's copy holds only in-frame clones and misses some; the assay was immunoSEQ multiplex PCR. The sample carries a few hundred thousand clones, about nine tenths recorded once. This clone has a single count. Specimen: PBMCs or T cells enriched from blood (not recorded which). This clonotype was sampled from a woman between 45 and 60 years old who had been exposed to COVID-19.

The CDR3 is CASGSSEAYEQFF. Written as DNA, the CDR3 is TGTGCCAGCGGTAGCAGCGAGGCCTATGAGCAGTTCTTC. The chain joins TRBV7-9 to TRBJ2-1; no firm D call. CDR3 size: 13 residues. Deletions cut 8 bases from V and 8 bases from J, with 16 bases between. Germline lookup yields CDR1 SEHNR and CDR2 FQNEAQ (reference sequence).